What follows is one T cell receptor (beta chain) and its context. The antigen remains undetermined. This sample stems from a study of shared clonotypes between healthy human individuals. Study results and limitations: Clonotypes shared by all four sorted-subset donors had higher generation probabilities than non-shared clonotypes.

Only in-frame clones appear in the TCRdb table, and some are missing; sequencing was by immunoSEQ multiplex PCR. The profile shows some 2 million clones, over 85% of them singletons. Terminally differentiated effector memory CD45RA+ cells were left out of the naive CD8 fraction, which was CD45RO-negative and positively selected for CCR7. Per germline, CDR1 MNHNS and CDR2 SASEGT. V lost 0 bases and J 3 bases, leaving 12 bases between the germline ends. The CDR3 totals 16 residues. The sequencing input was naive CD8+ T cells sorted from blood. The sequence was collected from a man in his late teens or twenties in good health. The V and J genes are TRBV6-1 and TRBJ1-5; perhaps TRBD1 as D (5 bases). The CDR3 bases are TGTGCCAGCAGTGAAGCGGTTTACGGGGCCAATCAGCCCCAGCATTTT. It translates to CASSEAVYGANQPQHF.